The 15 T cell receptor beta chains in this list originate from one sample, sequenced in a study of CD8+CD57+ T cells in acquired aplastic anemia. The study profiled TCR beta VDJ and CDR3 using genomic DNA as template. TCRdb itself ran the reads through MiXCR, one entry per CDR3 protein. The sample lists 150,000 to 200,000 distinct CDR3 sequences, under 50% occurring once. Whoever was chosen for sequencing had shown CD8+CD57+ cell expansion by flow cytometry. Material: sorted CD4+, CD8+, or CD8+CD57+ T cells (not recorded which) from PBMCs. Source of these receptors: a human donor with aplastic anemia.

There are a few counts of this clonotype. This chain links TRBV4-1 with TRBJ2-7, with D hard to call. The ends were cut back, 4 bases at V and 3 bases at J, with 10 bases in the middle. Germline V gene lookup returns CDR1 MGHRA and CDR2 YSYEKL. This CDR3 contains 13 residues. DNA for the CDR3: TGCGCCAGCAGCCCCAAGAAGGACTACGAGCAGTACTTC. Encoded protein: CASSPKKDYEQYF.

This chain joins TRBV28 and TRBJ1-4; weak D call: TRBD1 (5 bases). This CDR3 is built from 15 residues. Per germline, CDR1 MDHEN and CDR2 SYDVKM. Trimming cost V 2 bases and J 3 bases, with 10 bases left between them. CDR3 protein: CASSLGGAANEKLFF. In DNA form, the CDR3 reads TGTGCCAGCAGTTTAGGAGGGGCAGCTAATGAAAAACTGTTTTTT.

The chain joins TRBV29-1 to TRBJ1-2; D is ambiguous. The germline V gene encodes CDR1 SQVTM and CDR2 ANQGSEA. The CDR3 is 11 amino acids. CDR3 loop: CSAANLYGYTF. The DNA for the CDR3 is TGCAGTGCCGCGAACCTCTATGGCTACACCTTC.

This clonotype was counted at least ten times. This chain uses TRBV24-1 with TRBJ2-3; tentatively, D is TRBD2 (5 bases). V was pared by 5 bases and J by 2 bases, with 7 bases between. Germline CDR1 and CDR2: KGHDR and SFDVKD. The CDR3 spans 13 residues. The CDR3 region is CATSGLNTDTQYF. CDR3 bases: TGTGCCACCAGTGGACTAAACACAGATACGCAGTATTTT.

V gene TRBV5-1 combines with J gene TRBJ1-6, with no clear D. Trimming shortened V by 4 bases and J by 7 bases, and 12 bases separated the two germline ends. Germline V gene sequence: CDR1 SGHRS, CDR2 YFSETQ. This CDR3 comprises 14 residues. CDR3 in DNA: TGCGCCAGCAGCCTGCATGGGTCAAATTCACCCCTCCACTTT. This translates into CASSLHGSNSPLHF.

V and J are TRBV11-1 and TRBJ2-3; 9 nucleotides align to TRBD2. Trimming took 4 bases from V and 2 from J; bases not matched to a gene: 4. CDR1 and CDR2 (germline): SGHAT, FQDESV (reference sequence). The CDR3 has 15 residues. The CDR3 region is CASSSGTSPTDTQYF. The CDR3 DNA reads as TGTGCCAGCAGCTCCGGGACTAGCCCCACAGATACGCAGTATTTT.

J is TRBJ2-7 and V is TRBV5-1; D is possibly TRBD1 (6 bases). The germline CDR1 and CDR2 sequences are SGHRS and YFSETQ. Trimming took off 5 bases at V and 5 bases at J, with 8 bases between the two ends. This CDR3 comprises 11 residues. The CDR3 DNA reads TGCGCCAGCAGAACAGGGAACGAGCAGTACTTC. This translates into CASRTGNEQYF.

There are many counts of this clonotype. This sequence joins TRBV7-2 and TRBJ2-1; 10 bases agree with TRBD2. CDR1 is SGHTA, CDR2 FQGNSA, per germline. The CDR3 loop spans 15 amino acids. The V gene end was trimmed by 4 bases and the J gene end by 5 bases; junction bases not matched to a gene: 5. The CDR3 DNA reads TGTGCCAGCAGCTCCAGCGGGGGGGCGCACAATGAGCAGTTCTTC. Translating it yields CASSSSGGAHNEQFF.

V usage is TRBV15 and J usage is TRBJ1-4; a possible D gene is TRBD1 (5 bases). The CDR3 runs 16 residues. The V end lost 3 bases, the J end lost 8 bases, and 19 bases lay between the germline ends. The germline gives CDR1 LNHNV, CDR2 YYDKDF (reference sequence). The CDR3 here is CATSRHQGGPEEKLFF. The CDR3 nucleotides read TGTGCCACCAGCAGGCATCAGGGTGGCCCAGAAGAAAAACTGTTTTTT.

This chain connects TRBV15 to TRBJ2-7; TRBD2 might be the D (6 bases). The V gene lost 3 bases and the J gene lost 6 bases, with 15 bases spanning the gap. Germline-derived CDR1 and CDR2 are LNHNV and YYDKDF (reference sequence). The CDR3 totals 14 residues. CDR3 in amino acids: CATSSTGGSLEQYF. DNA for the CDR3: TGTGCCACCAGCAGTACCGGGGGTTCACTCGAGCAGTACTTC. The full variable domain, with the rest looked up from reference TRBV15 and TRBJ2-7, is DAMVIQNPRYQVTQFGKPVTLSCSQTLNHNVMYWYQQKSSQAPKLLFHYYDKDFNNEADTPDNFQSRRPNTSFCFLDIRSPGLGDTAMYLCATSSTGGSLEQYFGPGTRLTVT.

The chain employs TRBV20-1 and TRBJ1-2, with TRBD1 identical over 10 bases. With V trimmed by 1 base and J by 7 bases, 3 bases remained unmatched. Germline V CDR1 and CDR2: DFQATT, SNEGSKA (reference sequence). The CDR3 contains 13 residues. The DNA for the CDR3 is TGCAGTGCTAGAGGACAGGGGGCCGGTGGCTACACCTTC. Translated, it gives CSARGQGAGGYTF.

This clonotype was observed at least ten times. J is TRBJ1-1 and V is TRBV3-1, with TRBD1 identical over 8 bases. Unmatched junction bases numbered 5, after V lost 1 base and J lost 4 bases. The CDR3 length is 15 residues. The germline V gene has CDR1 LGHDT and CDR2 YNNKEL (reference sequence). The CDR3 loop is CASSQVDRVGTEAFF. CDR3 sequence (DNA): TGTGCCAGCAGCCAAGTGGACAGGGTTGGCACTGAAGCTTTCTTT.

This clonotype was counted at least ten times. The J gene is TRBJ2-3, the V gene TRBV2; D gene uncertain. Trimming cost V 9 bases and J 5 bases, with 9 bases left between them. CDR1 is SNHLY and CDR2 is FYNNEI in the germline V gene. The CDR3 is 11 residues long. This chain's CDR3 is CARNTRDTQYF. In DNA form, the CDR3 reads TGTGCCAGAAACACGCGAGATACGCAGTATTTT.

The chain is built from TRBV20-1 and TRBJ2-5; TRBD2 matches at 7 bases. Trimming took 1 base from V and 0 from J; bases not matched to a gene: 5. Looked up from germline, CDR1 is DFQATT and CDR2 is SNEGSKA (reference sequence). The CDR3 runs 15 residues. The CDR3 is CSARVGGTNQETQYF. The CDR3 region has the DNA TGCAGTGCTAGAGTGGGAGGGACTAACCAAGAGACCCAGTACTTC.

The J gene is TRBJ1-1, the V gene TRBV20-1; possible D gene TRBD1, 6 bases. The germline gives CDR1 DFQATT, CDR2 SNEGSKA (reference sequence). Trimming took off 0 bases at V and 1 base at J, with 12 bases between the two ends. This CDR3 region has 15 residues. CDR3 nucleotide sequence: TGCAGTGCTAGAGATCAGGGGCAGTGGAACACTGAAGCTTTCTTT. Amino acids: CSARDQGQWNTEAFF.